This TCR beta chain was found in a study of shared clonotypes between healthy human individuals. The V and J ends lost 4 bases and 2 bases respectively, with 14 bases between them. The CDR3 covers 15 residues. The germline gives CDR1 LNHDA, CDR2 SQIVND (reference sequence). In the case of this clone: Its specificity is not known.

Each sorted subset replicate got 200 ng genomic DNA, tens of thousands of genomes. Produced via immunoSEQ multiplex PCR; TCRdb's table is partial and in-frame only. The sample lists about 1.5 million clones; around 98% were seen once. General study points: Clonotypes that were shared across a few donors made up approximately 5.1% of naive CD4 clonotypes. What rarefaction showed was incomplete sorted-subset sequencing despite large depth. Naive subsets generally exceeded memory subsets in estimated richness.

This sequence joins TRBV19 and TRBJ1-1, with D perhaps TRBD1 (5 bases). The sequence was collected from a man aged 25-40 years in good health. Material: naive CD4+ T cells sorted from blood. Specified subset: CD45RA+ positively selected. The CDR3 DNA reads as TGTGCCAGTAGTAAAACGGGACGGTTTAACACTGAAGCTTTCTTT. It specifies CASSKTGRFNTEAFF.